Included here is one TCR beta chain sequence, with context. Its antigen remains undetermined. It has no much larger one-base neighbor in the sample; base qualities were not kept. The sample comes from a study of Tregs in tolerant kidney transplant recipients (dated by TCRdb to about 2019). With regard to the full study: Before combined kidney and bone marrow transplantation, this study identified donor-specific regulatory T cells using TCRbeta sequencing and then followed those same cells after transplant. Results the study describes overall, beyond this receptor: Donor-specific Treg expansion was found to exceed global Treg expansion in tolerant patients, suggesting antigen-driven rather than nonspecific expansion. The study was constrained by small patient numbers, and validation of the findings is required in larger populations and under other immunosuppression protocols. Biological reproducibility was not directly addressed, though technical replication error appeared minimal. The most biologically relevant and donor-specific TCRbeta repertoire appeared to be identified by expanding Tregs with activated donor B cells. For some patients, the PCR primers changed as time went on, which meant samples from those patients could not be compared with one another at the nucleotide level.

The transplants used related donors along with nonmyeloablative bone marrow transplantation, and in the human trials mixed chimerism was transient. Thawed PBMCs were FACS-sorted into unstimulated Tregs (CD4+CD25+CD127-), CD4+ non-Tregs (CD4+CD25-), CD4 cells and CD8 cells. The patients were several recipients of combined kidney and bone marrow transplants from the ITN036ST trial, and samples were available only from these trial subjects. Healthy control blood was processed by Ficoll density gradient to PBMCs and cryopreserved; patient PBMCs were collected before and after transplant. For TCRbeta CDR3 sequencing, genomic DNA was extracted from sorted cells using the QIAGEN DNeasy Blood and Tissue Kit. High-throughput TCRbeta CDR3 sequencing was carried out commercially through immunoSEQ, with PCR amplification with bias correction and internal controls included. The original pipeline was this. Unique productive TCRbeta sequences were defined by CDR3 nucleotide sequence when primers matched and otherwise by CDR3 amino acid sequence together with Vbeta and Jbeta genes. As a correction for sorting error, sequences shared between sorted populations at a frequency ratio of 2:1 or less were discarded, and the remaining shared sequences were assigned to the higher population. A sequence counted as donor-reactive if, in CFSE-low cells, the sequence had a frequency of at least 0.01% and was expanded at least 5-fold compared with unstimulated cells. Jensen-Shannon divergence, calculated on the top 100 TCRbeta sequences ranked by frequency, was used to quantify repertoire divergence. For any sample with multiple sequencing runs, sorting error was corrected in each run separately before the runs were pooled. This is the immuneACCESS table as TCRdb keeps it, with only in-frame sequences that have V and J called. A part of the clones is gone; compared with another copy, unresolved V genes explain less than half, and the rest is unexplained. V and J calls and clone size are copied from that table; D and trimming were computed from the DNA. The sample records under 90,000 clones, about 91% of which are singletons. In total, the top ten clones hold 1.6% of the sample.

The sequence derives from a human patient who received a combined kidney and bone marrow transplant. Some T cells present after a transplant may be cells of the graft donor. The specimen was CD4+ T cells from blood (PBMCs), collected 24 months after the transplant.

The DNA reads TGTGCCAGCAGCCCACGGGGTAGCGGATTCCAAGAGACCCAGTACTTC. It translates as CASSPRGSGFQETQYF. In this chain, TRBV7-9 is recombined with TRBJ2-5; TRBD2 might be the D gene, on 6 matching bases. Deletion took 5 bases off V and 1 base off J, with a span of 17 bases between the germline ends. The CDR3 contains 16 residues, cysteine and phenylalanine counted. Solely the CDR3 DNA is kept, with 48 bases framed from the first base. The CDR1 and CDR2 encoded by the germline V gene (reference sequence) are SEHNR and FQNEAQ.